This passage covers 21 T cell receptor beta chains from one sample sequenced in a study of blood T cells in healthy people across ages. Combining a sample-barcoded 5' primer with a J-beta primer mix, a second PCR ran for roughly 7 to 11 cycles. Each CDR3 protein is one row after TCRdb ran MiXCR on the 5' RACE reads. The sample contains 700,000 or so distinct CDR3 sequences, 20% to 25% of which appear only once. The sample taken for sequencing was blood. These receptors originate from a man between 70 and 80 years old in good health.

This clonotype was found many times. The chain couples TRBV7-6 to TRBJ1-1, with D unclear. CDR1 is SGHVS and CDR2 is FNYEAQ in the germline V gene. V was shortened by 5 bases and J by 5 bases, with 18 bases between the two germline ends. CDR3 size: 15 residues. CDR3 loop: CASSRNKAPRTEAFF. CDR3 sequence (DNA): TGTGCCAGCAGCCGAAACAAGGCCCCTCGGACTGAAGCTTTCTTT. Combining the CDR3 with reference TRBV7-6 and TRBJ1-1 gives the whole variable domain GAGVSQSPRYKVTKRGQDVALRCDPISGHVSLYWYRQALGQGPEFLTYFNYEAQQDKSGLPNDRFSAERPEGSISTLTIQRTEQRDSAMYRCASSRNKAPRTEAFFGQGTRLTVV.

This sequence joins TRBV6-2 or TRBV6-3 and TRBJ2-1; tentative D call: TRBD2 (5 bases). The ends were cut back, 8 bases at V and 9 bases at J, with 11 bases in the middle. The germline V gene has CDR1 MNHEY and CDR2 SVGEGT. The CDR3 has 11 amino acids. The CDR3 loop reads CASLGVSEQFF. The CDR3 region has the DNA TGTGCCAGCCTCGGGGTTAGTGAGCAGTTCTTC.

This clonotype came up a few times. The gene calls are TRBV18 and TRBJ1-5, with 9 bases identical to TRBD1. The junction had 0 bases not matched to a gene; V was cut back by 0 bases and J by 0 bases. CDR1 is KGHSH, CDR2 LQKENI, per germline. The CDR3 spans 16 residues. Written as DNA, the CDR3 is TGTGCCAGCTCACCACCGGGACAGGGTAGCAATCAGCCCCAGCATTTT. Protein sequence: CASSPPGQGSNQPQHF.

The chain has TRBV12-3 or TRBV12-4 and TRBJ2-3; 9 nucleotides agree with TRBD1. V gave up 6 bases and J gave up 7 bases; unmatched junction bases: 17. CDR3 size: 17 residues. The CDR3 reads CASSPEPPGQGGYTQYF. CDR3 in DNA: TGTGCCAGCAGCCCGGAACCCCCGGGACAGGGAGGTTATACGCAGTATTTT.

This chain connects TRBV20-1 to TRBJ1-4, with a weak D call TRBD1 (6 bases). The length of the CDR3 is 16 residues. V lost 6 bases and J 8 bases, leaving 25 bases between the germline ends. In germline, CDR1 is DFQATT, CDR2 SNEGSKA (reference sequence). The CDR3 here is CSASDRRKLVGEKLFF. In nucleotides, the CDR3 is TGCAGTGCCTCCGACAGGCGGAAGTTGGTTGGGGAAAAACTGTTTTTT.

This clonotype occurred a few times. This rearrangement joins TRBV24-1 to TRBJ2-3; D ambiguous. CDR3 length: 13 residues. In germline, CDR1 is KGHDR, CDR2 SFDVKD. The ends were cut back, 3 bases at V and 4 bases at J, with 7 bases in the middle. CDR3 nucleotides: TGTGCCACCAGTGATCAGATCCCAGATACGCAGTATTTT. It translates to CATSDQIPDTQYF.

The chain combines TRBV6-6 with TRBJ1-1; no definite D call. The CDR3 runs to 13 residues. V was pared by 6 bases and J by 6 bases, with 14 bases between. The germline gives CDR1 MNHNY, CDR2 SVGAGI (reference sequence). CDR3 residues: CASRGRFRPEAFF. In DNA, the CDR3 is TGTGCCAGCAGGGGCAGATTCCGTCCTGAAGCTTTCTTT.

This clonotype has at least ten counts. This sequence joins TRBV3-1 and TRBJ1-2, with 7 bases aligning to TRBD1. The CDR3 extends over 14 amino acids. Germline V lookup: CDR1 LGHDT, CDR2 YNNKEL (reference sequence). V lost 3 bases and J lost 8; bases outside the gene matches: 9. The CDR3 bases are TGTGCCAGCAGCCATCTCGACAGGGAGAGGGGCTACACCTTC. Protein product: CASSHLDRERGYTF.

This clonotype showed up just a few times. The rearrangement joins TRBV12-3 or TRBV12-4 to TRBJ2-7; D perhaps matches TRBD2 (5 bases). The CDR3 length is 13 residues. V was shortened by 2 bases and J by 5 bases, with 10 bases between the two germline ends. Here the CDR3 reads CASSLSAADEQYV. In nucleotides, the CDR3 is TGTGCCAGCAGTTTATCAGCGGCAGACGAGCAGTACGTC.

This clonotype was picked up a small number of times. This chain connects TRBV20-1 to TRBJ1-4; D unclear. Between the trimmed V and J ends, which lost 2 bases and 5 bases, there was a span of 12 bases. Germline V CDR1 and CDR2: DFQATT, SNEGSKA (reference sequence). This CDR3 is 14 amino acids long. CDR3 residues: CSARNRGINEKLFF. The CDR3 DNA follows: TGCAGTGCTAGAAATCGGGGAATCAATGAAAAACTGTTTTTT.

The V and J genes are TRBV29-1 and TRBJ2-3; D gene unclear. Germline V gene lookup returns CDR1 SQVTM and CDR2 ANQGSEA. Between the trimmed V and J ends, which lost 4 bases and 2 bases, there was a span of 7 bases. CDR3 length: 12 amino acids. CDR3 loop: CSVGYFTDTQYF. CDR3 DNA: TGCAGCGTTGGCTATTTCACAGATACGCAGTATTTT.

The V gene is TRBV4-2, the J gene TRBJ2-1; no reliable D call. Trimming took off 0 bases at V and 7 bases at J, with 25 bases between the two ends. Germline V gives CDR1 LGHNA, CDR2 YNFKEQ. The CDR3 has 19 residues. CDR3 residues: CASSQDKGTVRGLQNEQFF. The CDR3 nucleotides are TGTGCCAGCAGCCAAGACAAGGGTACGGTCCGCGGCTTACAGAATGAGCAGTTCTTC.

In nucleotides, the CDR3 is TGTGCCAGCACTCCAGGGTCTACTGGGGCCAACGTCCTGACTTTC. Translated, it gives CASTPGSTGANVLTF. The chain uses TRBV6-6 and TRBJ2-6, with D possibly TRBD1 on 5 matching bases. The V end lost 7 bases, the J end lost 2 bases, and 12 bases lay between the germline ends. The germline V gene has CDR1 MNHNY and CDR2 SVGAGI (reference sequence). The CDR3 covers 15 residues.

The V call is TRBV3-1, the J call TRBJ2-1, with TRBD2 matching 8 bases. CDR1 is LGHDT, CDR2 YNNKEL, per germline (reference sequence). The CDR3 length is 17 residues. J was trimmed by 4 bases and V by 0 bases; bases with no gene match: 8. The CDR3 sequence: CASSQDLDGGAYNEQFF. In DNA form, the CDR3 reads TGTGCCAGCAGCCAAGATTTGGACGGGGGGGCATACAATGAGCAGTTCTTC.

This clonotype has more than one count but fewer than ten. The chain recombines TRBV7-2 with TRBJ2-5; 11 bases are shared with TRBD2. TRBJ2-1 matches the DNA end more closely, so the J call is doubtful. The CDR3 covers 14 residues. Germline CDR1 SGHTA, CDR2 FQGNSA. CDR3 sequence (DNA): TGTGCCAGCAGCTATACTAGCGGGAGCAGTGAGCAGTTCTTC. It is translated as CASSYTSGSSEQFF.

This clonotype is a singleton in its sample. V and J are TRBV27 and TRBJ2-2; D could derive from TRBD1 or TRBD2 (5 bases each). Trimming took off 5 bases at V and 5 bases at J, with 18 bases between the two ends. Germline V gene sequence: CDR1 MNHEY, CDR2 SMNVEV (reference sequence). CDR3 length equals 16 residues. CDR3 in amino acids: CASSLSGRSWTGELFF. The CDR3 nucleotides are TGTGCCAGCAGTCTTTCGGGACGCAGCTGGACCGGGGAGCTGTTTTTT.

This clonotype was counted between two and nine times. The chain couples TRBV29-1 to TRBJ2-3; D assignment may be TRBD1 or TRBD2 (6 bases each). V gave up 2 bases and J gave up 0 bases, with 15 bases separating them. Germline CDR1 reads SQVTM; CDR2 reads ANQGSEA. There are 16 residues in the CDR3. The CDR3 DNA is TGCAGCGTTGAATCAGGACGGGGGCTAAGCACAGATACGCAGTATTTT. The encoded protein is CSVESGRGLSTDTQYF.

This sequence joins TRBV3-1 and TRBJ1-5; D call uncertain. The V gene lost 0 bases and the J gene lost 5 bases, with 11 bases spanning the gap. Germline V gene data show CDR1 as LGHDT and CDR2 as YNNKEL (reference sequence). The CDR3 totals 15 residues. The DNA of the CDR3 is TGTGCCAGCAGCCAAGATCTCGGTCCCGATCAGCCCCAGCATTTT. Amino acids: CASSQDLGPDQPQHF.

The J gene is TRBJ2-7, the V gene TRBV6-1; D gene ambiguous. CDR1 is MNHNS and CDR2 is SASEGT in the germline V gene. This CDR3 comprises 15 residues. The ends were cut back, 2 bases at V and 6 bases at J, with 17 bases in the middle. CDR3 coding DNA: TGTGCCAGCAGTGAATCAGCCGCCGCAACCAGCGAGCAGTACGTC. Its translation is CASSESAAATSEQYV.

Note on this clonotype: An end of the junction does not agree with germline; a read error may underlie this. This chain connects TRBV12-3 or TRBV12-4 to TRBJ2-3; D is ambiguous. The CDR3 contains 12 residues. The CDR3 coding sequence is TGTGCCAGCAGTCAGAGCACAGATATGCAGTATTTT. Encoded protein: CASSQSTDMQYF.

J is TRBJ2-3 and V is TRBV20-1, with 9 bases aligning to TRBD2. This CDR3 is 15 amino acids long. Trimming at V came to 0 bases and at J to 1 base, leaving 2 bases not matched to a gene. Germline CDR1 DFQATT, CDR2 SNEGSKA (reference sequence). CDR3 residues: CSARDSGSGTDTQYF. The CDR3 nucleotides are TGCAGTGCTAGAGATAGCGGGAGTGGCACAGATACGCAGTATTTT.